The present T cell receptor beta chain was sequenced within a study of metastatic and nonmetastatic thyroid tumors. This clone was recorded at least ten times. Thyroid surgery was performed in patients who had received no treatment beforehand. TCRdb re-called the PCR reads through MiXCR. The sample shows 20,000 to 25,000 clones, 20% of them seen only once. The CDR3 runs to 12 residues. Trimming stripped 6 bases from V and 2 bases from J, with 10 bases between. Germline loops: CDR1 DFQATT, CDR2 SNEGSKA (reference sequence). This rearrangement joins TRBV20-1 to TRBJ2-5, with D unresolved. This receptor was taken from a female donor with papillary thyroid cancer or a benign thyroid nodule (not recorded which). Some clones in this sample may be carry-over from other donors' samples. Sequenced material: adjacent normal tissue. The CDR3 bases are TGCAGTGCGATTGGCAGACAAGAGACCCAGTACTTC. This codes for CSAIGRQETQYF.